This T cell receptor (beta chain) was identified in a study of sequential checkpoint blockade in melanoma. Study background: Arm A got nivolumab then ipilimumab; arm B the reverse, 1:1. After nivolumab or ipilimumab alone, some 22 patients had week-13 rebiopsies. Study-level results: In arm A, pretreatment tumor clonality was associated with response. Rising tumor T-cell fraction and clonality meant about 30 times likelier benefit.

Treatment described: randomized to nivolumab then ipilimumab (arm A) or the reverse (arm B). In its sample, this clone ranks as medium-sized. Its antigen is not known. TCRdb's copy holds only in-frame clones and misses some; the assay was immunoSEQ multiplex PCR. The repertoire holds approximately 12,000 clones, with roughly a quarter as singletons. The CDR3 has 15 amino acids. The germline gives CDR1 SGHNT, CDR2 YENEEA. V was shortened by 0 bases and J by 11 bases, with 19 bases between the two germline ends. This sample comprised tumor tissue (inferred from file names), obtained from a patient given nivolumab and ipilimumab in sequence. The rearrangement links TRBV11-3 to TRBJ1-1; D is unclear. The receptor comes from a human donor with melanoma. The CDR3 is CASSLDLQGFPGAFF. The CDR3 nucleotides read TGTGCCAGCAGCTTAGATCTTCAAGGGTTTCCTGGGGCTTTCTTT.